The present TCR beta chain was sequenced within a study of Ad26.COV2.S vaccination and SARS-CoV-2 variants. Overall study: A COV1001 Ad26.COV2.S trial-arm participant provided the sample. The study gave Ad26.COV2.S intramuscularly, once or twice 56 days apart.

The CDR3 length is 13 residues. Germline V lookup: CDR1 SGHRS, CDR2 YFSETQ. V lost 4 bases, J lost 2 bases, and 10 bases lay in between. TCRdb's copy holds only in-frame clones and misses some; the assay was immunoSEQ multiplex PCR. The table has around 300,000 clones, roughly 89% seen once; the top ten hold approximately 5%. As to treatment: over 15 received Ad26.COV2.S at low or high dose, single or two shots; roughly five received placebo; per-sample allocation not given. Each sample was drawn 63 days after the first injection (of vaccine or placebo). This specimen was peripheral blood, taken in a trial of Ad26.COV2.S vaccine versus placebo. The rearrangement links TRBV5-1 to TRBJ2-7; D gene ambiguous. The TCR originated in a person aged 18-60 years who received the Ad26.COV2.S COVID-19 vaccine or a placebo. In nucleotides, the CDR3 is TGCGCCAGCAGCGTCGAGGCAGCCTACGAGCAGTACTTC. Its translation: CASSVEAAYEQYF.